This TCR beta chain was sequenced during a study of Graves' ophthalmopathy and Graves' hyperthyroidism. Whole-study results and caveats: Cross-validated, the 13-signature model showed 87.88%/81.08% sensitivity/specificity, and 80%/75% in the test set. Detection in blood was also observed for most expanded thyroid clonotypes above 0.001 frequency.

Scientists amplified the TCR beta CDR3 regions from RNA transcripts. RT-PCR in the first round used HTBI primers; a second-round multiplex PCR followed. TCRdb itself ran the multiplex PCR reads through MiXCR, one entry per CDR3 protein. Among about 590,000 distinct CDR3 sequences listed, 35% to 40% were seen once. On this clonotype: Its matching antigen is unknown.

Source material: peripheral blood or thyroid tissue (not recorded which). The receptor comes from an adult man with Graves' hyperthyroidism.

For the CDR3, the DNA is TGTGCCAGCAGTTACTCGTCCCAGGCTGGGGAGACCCAGTACTTC. Its translation is CASSYSSQAGETQYF. This chain connects TRBV6-5 to TRBJ2-5; D not certain. The V and J ends lost 0 bases and 5 bases respectively, with 13 bases between them. The CDR3 contains 15 residues. Germline CDR1 is MNHEY and CDR2 is SVGAGI.